The next 29 T cell receptor beta chains were all read from a single sample in a study of glioma-infiltrating T cells after dendritic cell vaccination. The assay was immunoSEQ multiplex PCR, and TCRdb's table has in-frame clones only and misses some. This sample has some 73,000 clones, with about four fifths found just once. This specimen consisted of blood, obtained before dendritic cell vaccination. The receptors stem from a human donor with glioblastoma.

In DNA, the CDR3 is TGTGCCAGCAGCGTCACCGGGACAGGGATCTACGAGCAGTACTTC. Translating it yields CASSVTGTGIYEQYF. The rearrangement uses TRBV9 and TRBJ2-7; 9 bases map to TRBD1. The CDR3 totals 15 residues. Germline V gene lookup returns CDR1 SGDLS and CDR2 YYNGEE. With V trimmed by 2 bases and J by 3 bases, 6 bases remained unmatched.

The V gene is TRBV6-5, the J gene TRBJ2-1; 7 bases are shared with TRBD2. V was pared by 5 bases and J by 7 bases, with 2 bases of the junction left unmatched. This CDR3 is 12 amino acids long. Germline CDR1 is MNHEY and CDR2 is SVGAGI. This CDR3 reads CASSGGGNEQFF. The CDR3 bases are TGTGCCAGCAGTGGGGGGGGGAATGAGCAGTTCTTC.

The J gene is TRBJ2-7, the V gene TRBV5-1, with 8 bases identical to TRBD2. There are 18 residues in the CDR3. V was clipped by 0 bases and J by 4 bases; unmatched bases: 15. Germline V CDR1 and CDR2: SGHRS, YFSETQ. The CDR3 nucleotides read TGCGCCAGCAGCTTGGGGCAGTTGCCCGGACTAGCCGTGTACGAGCAGTACGTC. Translating it yields CASSLGQLPGLAVYEQYV.

The chain combines TRBV11-2 with TRBJ2-1, with 7 bases lining up with TRBD2. Trimming removed 6 bases from V and 2 bases from J; junction bases left unmatched: 1. Germline CDR1 and CDR2: SGHAT and FQNNGV. This CDR3 contains 13 residues. This chain's CDR3 is CASSGTTYNEQFF. For the CDR3, the DNA is TGTGCCAGCAGTGGGACTACCTACAATGAGCAGTTCTTC.

V usage is TRBV5-4 and J usage is TRBJ1-1; D is ambiguous. V gave up 4 bases and J gave up 4 bases, with 11 bases separating them. Germline CDR1 SGHNT, CDR2 YYREEE (reference sequence). The CDR3 spans 13 residues. The CDR3 DNA reads as TGTGCCAGCAGCGTTTACGAGGGCACTGAAGCTTTCTTT. It yields the protein CASSVYEGTEAFF. Supplemented by reference TRBV5-4 and TRBJ1-1, the full variable domain reads ETGVTQSPTHLIKTRGQQVTLRCSSQSGHNTVSWYQQALGQGPQFIFQYYREEENGRGNFPPRFSGLQFPNYSSELNVNALELDDSALYLCASSVYEGTEAFFGQGTRLTVV.

The rearrangement joins TRBV14 to TRBJ1-2, with D maybe TRBD1 (6 bases). This CDR3 spans 13 amino acids. The V and J ends lost 2 bases and 6 bases respectively, with 10 bases between them. Germline CDR1 reads SGHDN; CDR2 reads FVKESK. The CDR3 here is CASSQTGSHGYTF. Written as DNA, the CDR3 is TGTGCCAGCAGCCAAACAGGGTCCCATGGCTACACCTTC.

This chain links TRBV29-1 with TRBJ1-1; possible D gene TRBD1, 5 bases. Deletions cut 4 bases from V and 0 bases from J, with 12 bases between. The CDR3 totals 14 residues. CDR1 and CDR2 (germline): SQVTM, ANQGSEA. The CDR3 DNA follows: TGCAGCGTTGCCCAGGGATGGTTGAACACTGAAGCTTTCTTT. Its translation: CSVAQGWLNTEAFF.

Here the CDR3 reads CAIRGDRGDYGYTF. The CDR3 DNA is TGTGCCATCAGGGGGGACAGGGGGGACTATGGCTACACCTTC. J is TRBJ1-2 and V is TRBV10-3; 11 bases align to TRBD1. CDR3 length: 14 residues. V lost 6 bases and J lost 3; bases outside the gene matches: 3. Per the germline V gene, CDR1 is ENHRY and CDR2 is SYGVKD.

This chain joins TRBV5-8 and TRBJ2-1; 8 bases agree with TRBD2. This CDR3 is built from 14 residues. The germline gives CDR1 SGHTS, CDR2 YDEGEE. V dropped 3 bases and J dropped 7; count of bases not matched to a gene: 6. CDR3 protein: CASSSGLVWNEQFF. The CDR3 nucleotides read TGTGCCAGCAGCTCGGGACTAGTGTGGAATGAGCAGTTCTTC. Looking up the rest from reference TRBV5-8 and TRBJ2-1 gives the full variable domain: EAGVTQSPTHLIKTRGQQATLRCSPISGHTSVYWYQQALGLGLQFLLWYDEGEERNRGNFPPRFSGRQFPNYSSELNVNALELEDSALYLCASSSGLVWNEQFFGPGTRLTVL.

The chain is built from TRBV7-9 and TRBJ2-2; a weak D match, TRBD1 (6 bases). The CDR3 has 16 amino acids. Trimming removed 2 bases from V and 0 bases from J, with 10 bases in between. CDR1 and CDR2 (germline): SEHNR, FQNEAQ (reference sequence). The CDR3 DNA reads as TGTGCCAGCAGCTTATTACAGGGAACGAACACCGGGGAGCTGTTTTTT. Amino acid sequence: CASSLLQGTNTGELFF.

This chain connects TRBV11-3 to TRBJ1-1; possibly TRBD1 for D (6 bases). The CDR3 totals 13 residues. Germline V gives CDR1 SGHNT, CDR2 YENEEA. The V and J ends lost 4 bases and 1 base respectively, with 7 bases between them. The DNA for the CDR3 is TGTGCCAGCAGCTCAGGGGAGAACACTGAAGCTTTCTTT. Protein sequence: CASSSGENTEAFF.

In regard to this clone: The same CDR3 arises from other DNA sequences in this sample as well. V and J are TRBV5-1 and TRBJ2-1; D is uncertain. V dropped 0 bases and J dropped 2 bases, with 9 bases sitting between them. CDR1 SGHRS and CDR2 YFSETQ come from the germline V gene. This CDR3 contains 15 residues. CDR3 sequence: CASSLALLTYNEQFF. As DNA, the CDR3 is TGCGCCAGCAGCTTGGCACTACTTACCTACAATGAGCAGTTCTTC.

This clone appeared a few times. The rearrangement links TRBV7-3 to TRBJ2-1; possibly TRBD2 for D (7 bases). The CDR3 length is 15 residues. Germline V CDR1 and CDR2: SGHTA, FQGTGA. Trimming took off 5 bases at V and 8 bases at J, with 19 bases between the two ends. The CDR3 region has the DNA TGTGCCAGCAGCCGCGGGGGCGGGTTCGTAGATGAGCAGTTCTTC. Translating it yields CASSRGGGFVDEQFF.

The rearrangement links TRBV6-6 to TRBJ2-1; D is ambiguous. Germline CDR1 reads MNHNY; CDR2 reads SVGAGI (reference sequence). This CDR3 is built from 12 residues. V lost 7 bases and J lost 1, with 5 bases in between. The CDR3 DNA follows: TGTGCCAGCATGGAGTCCTACAATGAGCAGTTCTTC. Residues: CASMESYNEQFF.

The genes are TRBV18 and TRBJ2-5; D call uncertain. The CDR3 is made up of 15 amino acids. Germline V CDR1 and CDR2: KGHSH, LQKENI. Trimming stripped 0 bases from V and 4 bases from J, with 12 bases between. CDR3: CASSPPVPGPETQYF. DNA of the CDR3: TGTGCCAGCTCACCACCGGTTCCGGGTCCAGAGACCCAGTACTTC.

This clone was detected a few times. DNA for the CDR3: TGTGCCAGCAGAGCTTCTCGGGGGGCCGCGCAGTTCTTC. It codes for CASRASRGAAQFF. V usage is TRBV2 and J usage is TRBJ2-1, with D tentatively TRBD2 (7 bases). V lost 6 bases, J lost 12 bases, and 18 bases lay in between. Germline CDR1 SNHLY, CDR2 FYNNEI. CDR3 length equals 13 residues.

The chain uses TRBV6-1 and TRBJ1-5; D is ambiguous. This CDR3 spans 15 amino acids. V was shortened by 6 bases and J by 6 bases, with 18 bases between the two germline ends. The V gene's germline CDR1 is MNHNS and CDR2 SASEGT. CDR3 DNA sequence: TGTGCCAGCAGCCAACAGCGGCAGCGGGGTCAGCCCCAGCATTTT. Encoded protein: CASSQQRQRGQPQHF.

This chain connects TRBV19 to TRBJ2-2; tentative D call: TRBD2 (5 bases). CDR1 LNHDA and CDR2 SQIVND come from the germline V gene (reference sequence). The CDR3 is made up of 15 amino acids. Trimming pared 3 bases from V and 4 bases from J, leaving 12 bases between. The CDR3 here is CASSIRGWGTGELFF. CDR3 coding DNA: TGTGCCAGTAGTATCAGAGGGTGGGGCACCGGGGAGCTGTTTTTT. Filled out from reference TRBV19 and TRBJ2-2, the complete variable domain reads DGGITQSPKYLFRKEGQNVTLSCEQNLNHDAMYWYRQDPGQGLRLIYYSQIVNDFQKGDIAEGYSVSREKKESFPLTVTSAQKNPTAFYLCASSIRGWGTGELFFGEGSRLTVL.

The V and J genes are TRBV6-5 and TRBJ2-5, with D maybe TRBD2 (5 bases). This CDR3 has 12 amino acids. V lost 8 bases to trimming and J lost 4 bases, with 11 bases between them. CDR1 is MNHEY and CDR2 is SVGAGI in the germline V gene. The CDR3: CASGSSSETQYF. CDR3 DNA sequence: TGTGCCAGCGGGTCTAGCTCAGAGACCCAGTACTTC.

V gene TRBV29-1 combines with J gene TRBJ2-3, with 7 bases that match TRBD1. The CDR3 consists of 13 residues. The germline V gene has CDR1 SQVTM and CDR2 ANQGSEA. The V and J ends lost 7 bases and 0 bases, in that order; junction bases with no gene match: 4. CDR3 nucleotides: TGCAGCGGGACAGGTCATAGCACAGATACGCAGTATTTT. Protein: CSGTGHSTDTQYF.

This clone is a singleton in its sample. This chain joins TRBV10-3 and TRBJ2-1, with TRBD2 matching over 8 bases. Germline CDR1 is ENHRY and CDR2 is SYGVKD. The CDR3 is made up of 15 amino acids. The V and J ends lost 2 bases and 8 bases, in that order; junction bases with no gene match: 8. CDR3 sequence reads: CAISETGSSGHEQFF. The DNA for the CDR3 is TGTGCCATCAGTGAGACGGGGTCTAGCGGGCATGAGCAGTTCTTC.

V and J are TRBV4-2 and TRBJ2-1; 7 bases agree with TRBD1. The V and J ends lost 0 bases and 4 bases, in that order; junction bases with no gene match: 6. This CDR3 has 16 residues. CDR1 is LGHNA, CDR2 YNFKEQ, per germline. The CDR3 spells CASSQEGGSPYNEQFF. The CDR3 region has the DNA TGTGCCAGCAGCCAAGAAGGGGGCAGTCCGTACAATGAGCAGTTCTTC.

This clone turned up a few times. The CDR3, as DNA: TGTGCCAGCAGCTTTCTCCAGGGGACAGATACGCAGTATTTT. It is translated as CASSFLQGTDTQYF. The chain couples TRBV28 to TRBJ2-3, with D tentatively TRBD1 (6 bases). This CDR3 is built from 14 residues. V was trimmed by 6 bases and J by 3 bases, leaving 13 bases between them. The germline V gene has CDR1 MDHEN and CDR2 SYDVKM.

The chain couples TRBV15 to TRBJ2-3; D may be TRBD2 (6 bases). Germline V gene data show CDR1 as LNHNV and CDR2 as YYDKDF (reference sequence). The length of the CDR3 is 14 residues. V was pared by 0 bases and J by 5 bases, with 9 bases between. The CDR3 reads CATSRDGTQDTQYF. The CDR3 DNA reads TGTGCCACCAGCAGAGACGGGACTCAAGATACGCAGTATTTT.

The V call is TRBV7-8, the J call TRBJ1-1, with D hard to call. Germline CDR1 SGHVS, CDR2 FQNEAQ. Trimming took 1 base from V and 0 from J, leaving 6 bases between them. The CDR3 spans 14 residues. The CDR3 DNA reads TGTGCCAGCAGCTTAGAACACGTGAACACTGAAGCTTTCTTT. Translating it yields CASSLEHVNTEAFF.

V gene TRBV10-3 combines with J gene TRBJ2-2; TRBD2 aligns across 9 bases. The V and J ends lost 2 bases and 1 base, in that order; junction bases with no gene match: 2. The CDR3 consists of 16 residues. Germline V gene data show CDR1 as ENHRY and CDR2 as SYGVKD. The CDR3 DNA sequence: TGTGCCATCAGTGAGACTAGCGGGTGGAACACCGGGGAGCTGTTTTTT. Protein: CAISETSGWNTGELFF.

The V gene is TRBV2, the J gene TRBJ2-2; the D gene is possibly TRBD2 (5 bases). The V gene lost 7 bases and the J gene lost 5 bases, with 11 bases spanning the gap. This CDR3 has 13 residues. Germline values: CDR1 SNHLY, CDR2 FYNNEI. The CDR3: CASIPGKTGELFF. The CDR3 DNA is TGTGCCAGCATCCCGGGAAAGACCGGGGAGCTGTTTTTT.

This chain connects TRBV7-8 to TRBJ1-1; D is possibly TRBD1 (5 bases). The V gene lost 7 bases and the J gene lost 7 bases, with 10 bases spanning the gap. Germline V lookup: CDR1 SGHVS, CDR2 FQNEAQ. The CDR3 length is 11 residues. The CDR3 here is CASIDSVEAFF. The CDR3 nucleotides read TGTGCCAGCATCGACAGCGTTGAAGCTTTCTTT.

This chain uses TRBV30 with TRBJ1-5, with no clear D. The CDR3 is 13 amino acids. Germline V gives CDR1 GTSNPN, CDR2 SVGIG (reference sequence). Deletions cut 0 bases from V and 0 bases from J, with 3 bases between. CDR3 protein: CAWSVGSNQPQHF. Here the CDR3 DNA reads TGTGCCTGGAGTGTCGGTAGCAATCAGCCCCAGCATTTT.